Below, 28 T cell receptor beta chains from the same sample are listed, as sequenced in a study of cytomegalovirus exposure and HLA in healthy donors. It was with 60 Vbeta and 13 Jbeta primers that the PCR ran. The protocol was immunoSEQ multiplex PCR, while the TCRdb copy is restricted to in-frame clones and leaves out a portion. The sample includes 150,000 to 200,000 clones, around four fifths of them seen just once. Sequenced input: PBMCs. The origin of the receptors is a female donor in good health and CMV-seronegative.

CDR3 in DNA: TGTGCCAGCAGCTTGGCGCGGGGAGAGAGTGGCTACACCTTC. Translating gives CASSLARGESGYTF. The chain has TRBV5-8 and TRBJ1-2; the D is unclear. The V and J ends lost 0 bases and 7 bases respectively, with 13 bases between them. The V gene's germline CDR1 is SGHTS and CDR2 YDEGEE. The CDR3 runs 14 residues. Drawing the rest from reference TRBV5-8 and TRBJ1-2, the complete variable domain is EAGVTQSPTHLIKTRGQQATLRCSPISGHTSVYWYQQALGLGLQFLLWYDEGEERNRGNFPPRFSGRQFPNYSSELNVNALELEDSALYLCASSLARGESGYTFGSGTRLTVV.

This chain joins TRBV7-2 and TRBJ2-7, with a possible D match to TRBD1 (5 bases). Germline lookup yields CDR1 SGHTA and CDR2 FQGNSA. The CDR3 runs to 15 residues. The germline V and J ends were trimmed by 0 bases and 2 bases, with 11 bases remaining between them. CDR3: CASSLAGVLAYEQYF. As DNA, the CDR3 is TGTGCCAGCAGCTTAGCAGGGGTGCTGGCCTACGAGCAGTACTTC.

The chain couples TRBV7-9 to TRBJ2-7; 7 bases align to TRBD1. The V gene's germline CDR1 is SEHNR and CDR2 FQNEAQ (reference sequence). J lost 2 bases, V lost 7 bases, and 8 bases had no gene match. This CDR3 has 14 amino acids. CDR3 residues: CASTLSGTAYEQYF. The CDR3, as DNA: TGTGCCAGCACCCTCTCCGGGACAGCCTACGAGCAGTACTTC.

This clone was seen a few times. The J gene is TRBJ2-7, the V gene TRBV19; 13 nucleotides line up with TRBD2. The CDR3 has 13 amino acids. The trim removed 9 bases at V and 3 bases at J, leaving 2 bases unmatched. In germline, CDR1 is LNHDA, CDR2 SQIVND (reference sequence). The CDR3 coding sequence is TGTGCCAGCAGACTAGCGGGAGGCTACGAGCAGTACTTC. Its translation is CASRLAGGYEQYF. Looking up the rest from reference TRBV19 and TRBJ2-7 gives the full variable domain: DGGITQSPKYLFRKEGQNVTLSCEQNLNHDAMYWYRQDPGQGLRLIYYSQIVNDFQKGDIAEGYSVSREKKESFPLTVTSAQKNPTAFYLCASRLAGGYEQYFGPGTRLTVT.

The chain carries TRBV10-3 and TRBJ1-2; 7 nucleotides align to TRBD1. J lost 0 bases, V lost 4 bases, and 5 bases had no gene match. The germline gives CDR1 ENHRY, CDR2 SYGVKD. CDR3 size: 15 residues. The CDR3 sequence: CAISGTGTANYGYTF. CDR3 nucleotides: TGTGCCATCAGTGGAACCGGGACAGCTAACTATGGCTACACCTTC.

CDR3 sequence: CASSIRPGDPYEQYF. The CDR3 bases are TGTGCCAGTAGTATACGCCCGGGAGACCCCTACGAGCAGTACTTC. The chain uses TRBV19 and TRBJ2-7; TRBD2 is a possible D gene (6 bases). Trimming pared 2 bases from V and 2 bases from J, leaving 13 bases between. Germline V gene data show CDR1 as LNHDA and CDR2 as SQIVND (reference sequence). CDR3 size: 15 residues.

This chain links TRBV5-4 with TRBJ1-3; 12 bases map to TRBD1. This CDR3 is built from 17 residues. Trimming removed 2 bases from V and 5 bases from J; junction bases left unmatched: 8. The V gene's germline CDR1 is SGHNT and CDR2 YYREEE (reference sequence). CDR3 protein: CASSLNLGTGGRNTIYF. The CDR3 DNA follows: TGTGCCAGCAGCTTAAATTTGGGGACAGGGGGCCGAAACACCATATATTTT.

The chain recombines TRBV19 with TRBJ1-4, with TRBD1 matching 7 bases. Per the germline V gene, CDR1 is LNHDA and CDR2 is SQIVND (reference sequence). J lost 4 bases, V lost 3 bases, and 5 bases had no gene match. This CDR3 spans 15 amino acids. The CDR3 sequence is CASSIGQADNEKLFF. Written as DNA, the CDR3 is TGTGCCAGTAGTATCGGACAGGCGGATAATGAAAAACTGTTTTTT. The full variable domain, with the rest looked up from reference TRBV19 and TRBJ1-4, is DGGITQSPKYLFRKEGQNVTLSCEQNLNHDAMYWYRQDPGQGLRLIYYSQIVNDFQKGDIAEGYSVSREKKESFPLTVTSAQKNPTAFYLCASSIGQADNEKLFFGSGTQLSVL.

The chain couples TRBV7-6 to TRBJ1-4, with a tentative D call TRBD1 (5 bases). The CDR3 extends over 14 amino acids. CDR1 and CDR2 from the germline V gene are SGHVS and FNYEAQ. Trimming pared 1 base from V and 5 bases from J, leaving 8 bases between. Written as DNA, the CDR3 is TGTGCCAGCAGCTTAGGGGGCTTCAATGAAAAACTGTTTTTT. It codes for CASSLGGFNEKLFF.

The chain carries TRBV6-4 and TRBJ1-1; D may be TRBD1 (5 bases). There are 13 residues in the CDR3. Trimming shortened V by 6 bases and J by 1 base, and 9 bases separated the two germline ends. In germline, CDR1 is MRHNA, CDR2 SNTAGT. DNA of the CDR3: TGTGCCAGCAGGTCAGGGCCGAACACTGAAGCTTTCTTT. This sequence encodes CASRSGPNTEAFF.

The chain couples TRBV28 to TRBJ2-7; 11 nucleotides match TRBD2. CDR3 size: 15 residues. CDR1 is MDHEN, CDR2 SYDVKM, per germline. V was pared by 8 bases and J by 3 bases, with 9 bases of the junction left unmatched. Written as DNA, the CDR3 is TGTGCCAGCTCCTCCGGGACTAGCGGAGGCTACGAGCAGTACTTC. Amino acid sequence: CASSSGTSGGYEQYF.

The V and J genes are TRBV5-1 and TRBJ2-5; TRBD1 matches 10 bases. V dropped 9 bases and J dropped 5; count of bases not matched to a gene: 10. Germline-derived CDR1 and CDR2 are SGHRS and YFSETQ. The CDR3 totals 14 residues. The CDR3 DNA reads TGCGCCACCCGACGTAGGGACAGGGGTGAGACCCAGTACTTC. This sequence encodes CATRRRDRGETQYF.

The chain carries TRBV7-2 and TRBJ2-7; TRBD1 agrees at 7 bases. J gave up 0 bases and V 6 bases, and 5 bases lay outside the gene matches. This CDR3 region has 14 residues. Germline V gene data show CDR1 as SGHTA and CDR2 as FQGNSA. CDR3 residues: CASRRWDSSYEQYF. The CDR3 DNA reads TGTGCCAGCAGGAGGTGGGACAGCTCCTACGAGCAGTACTTC. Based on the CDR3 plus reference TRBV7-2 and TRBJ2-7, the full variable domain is GAGVSQSPSNKVTEKGKDVELRCDPISGHTALYWYRQSLGQGLEFLIYFQGNSAPDKSGLPSDRFSAERTGGSVSTLTIQRTQQEDSAVYLCASRRWDSSYEQYFGPGTRLTVT.

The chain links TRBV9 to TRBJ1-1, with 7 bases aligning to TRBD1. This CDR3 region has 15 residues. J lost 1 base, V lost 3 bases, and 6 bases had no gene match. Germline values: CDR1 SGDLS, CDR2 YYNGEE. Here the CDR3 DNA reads TGTGCCAGCAGCGCGTTGACAGGGTGGAACACTGAAGCTTTCTTT. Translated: CASSALTGWNTEAFF. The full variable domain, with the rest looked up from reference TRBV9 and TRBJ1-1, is DSGVTQTPKHLITATGQRVTLRCSPRSGDLSVYWYQQSLDQGLQFLIQYYNGEERAKGNILERFSAQQFPDLHSELNLSSLELGDSALYFCASSALTGWNTEAFFGQGTRLTVV.

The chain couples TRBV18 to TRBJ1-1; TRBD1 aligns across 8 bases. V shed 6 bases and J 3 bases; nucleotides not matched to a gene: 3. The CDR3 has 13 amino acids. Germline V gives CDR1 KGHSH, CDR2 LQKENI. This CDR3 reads CASSQDRDTEAFF. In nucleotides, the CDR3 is TGTGCCAGCTCCCAGGACAGGGACACTGAAGCTTTCTTT.

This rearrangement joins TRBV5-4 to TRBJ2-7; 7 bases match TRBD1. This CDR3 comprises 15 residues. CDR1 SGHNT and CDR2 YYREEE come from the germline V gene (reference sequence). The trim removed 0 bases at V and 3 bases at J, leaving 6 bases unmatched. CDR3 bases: TGTGCCAGCAGCTTGGGAGGACCAGGGGGCTACGAGCAGTACTTC. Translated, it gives CASSLGGPGGYEQYF.

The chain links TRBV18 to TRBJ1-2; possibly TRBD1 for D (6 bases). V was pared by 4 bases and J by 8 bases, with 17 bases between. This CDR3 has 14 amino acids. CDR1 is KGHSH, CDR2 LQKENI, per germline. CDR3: CASSQSQQGEGYTF. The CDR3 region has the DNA TGTGCCAGCTCACAGAGCCAACAGGGAGAAGGCTACACCTTC.

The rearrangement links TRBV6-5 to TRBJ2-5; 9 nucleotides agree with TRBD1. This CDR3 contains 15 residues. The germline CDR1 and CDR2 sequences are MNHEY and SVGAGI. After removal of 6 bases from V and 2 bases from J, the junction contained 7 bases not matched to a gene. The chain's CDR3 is CASSRDRALQETQYF. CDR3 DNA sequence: TGTGCCAGCAGCCGGGACAGGGCCCTTCAAGAGACCCAGTACTTC.

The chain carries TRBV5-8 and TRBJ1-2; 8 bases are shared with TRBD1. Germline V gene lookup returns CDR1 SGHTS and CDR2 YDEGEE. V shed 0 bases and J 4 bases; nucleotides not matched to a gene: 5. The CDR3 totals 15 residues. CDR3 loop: CASSLVDRAGYGYTF. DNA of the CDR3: TGTGCCAGCAGCTTGGTGGACAGGGCGGGCTATGGCTACACCTTC.

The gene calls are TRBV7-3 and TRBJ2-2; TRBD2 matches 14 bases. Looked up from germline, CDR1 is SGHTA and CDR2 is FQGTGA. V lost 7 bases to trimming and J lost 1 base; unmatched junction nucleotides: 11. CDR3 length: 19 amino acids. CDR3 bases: TGTGCCAGCAAGACTAGCGGGAGGGCCTGGGAAGGGAACACCGGGGAGCTGTTTTTT. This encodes CASKTSGRAWEGNTGELFF.

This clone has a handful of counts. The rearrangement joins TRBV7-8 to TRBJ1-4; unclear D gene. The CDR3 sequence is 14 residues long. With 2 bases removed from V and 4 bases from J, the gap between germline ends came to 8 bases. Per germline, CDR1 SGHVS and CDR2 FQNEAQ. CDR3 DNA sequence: TGTGCCAGCAGCTTATTGCAGATTAATGAAAAACTGTTTTTT. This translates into CASSLLQINEKLFF.

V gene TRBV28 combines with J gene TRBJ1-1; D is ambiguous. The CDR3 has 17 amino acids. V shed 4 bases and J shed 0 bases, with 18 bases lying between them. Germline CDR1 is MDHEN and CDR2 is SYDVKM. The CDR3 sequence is CASSSPPFGGLNTEAFF. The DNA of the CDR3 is TGTGCCAGCAGTTCCCCGCCTTTTGGCGGGTTGAACACTGAAGCTTTCTTT.

The CDR3 loop reads CATNGQGGTGELFF. The CDR3 DNA follows: TGTGCCACCAATGGGCAGGGGGGCACCGGGGAGCTGTTTTTT. V gene TRBV15 combines with J gene TRBJ2-2; a possible D gene is TRBD1 (7 bases). Deletions cut 7 bases from V and 4 bases from J, with 13 bases between. The CDR3 totals 14 residues. Germline V gene sequence: CDR1 LNHNV, CDR2 YYDKDF (reference sequence).

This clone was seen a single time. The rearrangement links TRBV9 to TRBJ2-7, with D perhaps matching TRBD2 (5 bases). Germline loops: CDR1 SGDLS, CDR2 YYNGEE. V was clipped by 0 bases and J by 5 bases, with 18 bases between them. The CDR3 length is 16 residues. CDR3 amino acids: CASSVAFIPSPHEQYF. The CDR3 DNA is TGTGCCAGCAGCGTAGCTTTCATCCCTAGCCCCCACGAGCAGTACTTC.

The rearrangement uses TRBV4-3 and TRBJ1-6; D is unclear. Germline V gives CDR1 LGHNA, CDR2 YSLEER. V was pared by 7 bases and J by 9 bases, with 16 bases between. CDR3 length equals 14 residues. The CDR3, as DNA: TGCGCCAGCAACGACTACGGAGGCCTTTCACCCCTCCACTTT. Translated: CASNDYGGLSPLHF.

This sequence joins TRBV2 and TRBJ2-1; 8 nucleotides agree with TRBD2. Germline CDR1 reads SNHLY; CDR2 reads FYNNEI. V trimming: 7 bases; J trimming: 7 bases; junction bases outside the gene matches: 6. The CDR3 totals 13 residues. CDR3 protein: CASNRGGENEQFF. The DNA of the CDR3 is TGTGCCAGCAACCGGGGGGGCGAGAATGAGCAGTTCTTC.

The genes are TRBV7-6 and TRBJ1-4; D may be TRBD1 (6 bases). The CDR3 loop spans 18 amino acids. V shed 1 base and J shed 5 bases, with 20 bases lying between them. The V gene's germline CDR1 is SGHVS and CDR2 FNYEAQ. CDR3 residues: CASSLVFRQEGDNEKLFF. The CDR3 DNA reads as TGTGCCAGCAGCTTAGTCTTTCGACAGGAAGGGGACAATGAAAAACTGTTTTTT.

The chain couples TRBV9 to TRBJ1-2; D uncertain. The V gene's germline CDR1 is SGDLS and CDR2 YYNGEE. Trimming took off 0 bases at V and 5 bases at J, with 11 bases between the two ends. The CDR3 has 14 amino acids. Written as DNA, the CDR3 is TGTGCCAGCAGCGTAGTAGAACCCCCTTATGGCTACACCTTC. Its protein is CASSVVEPPYGYTF. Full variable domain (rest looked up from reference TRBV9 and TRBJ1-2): DSGVTQTPKHLITATGQRVTLRCSPRSGDLSVYWYQQSLDQGLQFLIQYYNGEERAKGNILERFSAQQFPDLHSELNLSSLELGDSALYFCASSVVEPPYGYTFGSGTRLTVV.